The present TCR beta chain was sequenced within a study of blood T cell repertoires in COVID-19 (dated by TCRdb to about 2020). Background on the whole study: Samples from collaborators originated in the United States, Italy and Spain and spanned both the acute and convalescent phases of COVID-19. The prospective study material was composed of cDNA or gDNA derived from T cells, B-cell-depleted T cells, or PBMCs. Deeply sampled blood TCRbeta repertoires from subjects exposed to, actively infected with, or recovered from COVID-19 were included in the dataset. The repertoires were released in a freely available public database intended as a resource for research on the immune response to SARS-CoV-2. The samples were drawn from two sources: the first 160 participants of the ongoing ImmuneRACE study, and 950 to 1,500 subjects contributed by 6 global collaborators. Nearly every sample came with metadata listing a de-identified subject ID, COVID-19 status, age in years and sex. Where available, HLA class I and class II types were obtained from metadata supplied by the sample provider rather than from assay-based typing. The paper as a whole reports these results and caveats: The amount of clinical and demographic metadata varied by source and participant and was provided uncurated.

The collaborating institutions used their own protocols to collect whole blood in K2EDTA tubes. For TCRbeta analysis, collaborator samples were shipped as frozen whole blood, as isolated PBMCs, or as DNA extracted from either sample type. TCRbeta CDR3 regions were amplified from genomic DNA using the immunoSEQ Assay, a bias-controlled multiplex PCR. In the paper's pipeline: Within the assay, amplification of reference gene primers was used to estimate how many nucleated cells each sample contained. To quantify the absolute abundance of each unique TCRbeta CDR3 rearrangement, sequence reads were collapsed and filtered. For each sample, productive Simpson clonality was calculated as the square root of Simpson's diversity index across productive rearrangements. Entries here come from immuneACCESS through TCRdb and include only in-frame sequences with V and J called. Some clones fail to appear in such tables; in the studies checked, an unresolved V gene covers under half of the shortfall, and the cause of the remainder is unknown. V, J and clone size are taken as reported in that table, and D and trimming were inferred from the DNA itself. This sample holds about 120,000 clones; around 79% were observed only once. Jointly, the top ten make up 2% to 2.5% of the sample.

Trimming takes 4 bases from V and 0 bases from J, and the germline ends sit 16 bases apart. The CDR3 sequence holds 16 residues, the cysteine and phenylalanine included. The kept DNA is CDR3 alone, 48 bases in frame from the first base. The CDR1 and CDR2 encoded by the germline V gene are MDHEN and SYDVKM. In regard to this clone: No cognate antigen has been identified for it. No qualities accompany the bases; no much larger clone lies one base away.

Source material: peripheral blood. The receptor comes from a man in his sixties or seventies with acute or convalescent COVID-19. The sequence joins TRBV28 to TRBJ2-7, with a weak D call of TRBD1 (6 bases match). The CDR3 reads as follows: CASSSLPWDTSYEQYF. The DNA reads TGTGCCAGCAGTTCACTACCCTGGGACACCTCCTACGAGCAGTACTTC.